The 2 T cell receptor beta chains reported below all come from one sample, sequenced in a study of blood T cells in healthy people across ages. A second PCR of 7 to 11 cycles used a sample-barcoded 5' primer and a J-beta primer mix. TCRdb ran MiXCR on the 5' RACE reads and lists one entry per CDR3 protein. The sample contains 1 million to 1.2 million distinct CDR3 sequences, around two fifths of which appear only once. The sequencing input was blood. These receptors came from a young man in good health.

In DNA, the CDR3 is TGTGCCAGCAGTGTAGCCGGGACAGGGGGTGGCTACACCTTC. Protein: CASSVAGTGGGYTF. The chain uses TRBV6-6 and TRBJ1-2, with TRBD1 matching 11 bases. The CDR3 spans 14 residues. V was clipped by 5 bases and J by 7 bases; unmatched bases: 6. CDR1 MNHNY and CDR2 SVGAGI come from the germline V gene (reference sequence).

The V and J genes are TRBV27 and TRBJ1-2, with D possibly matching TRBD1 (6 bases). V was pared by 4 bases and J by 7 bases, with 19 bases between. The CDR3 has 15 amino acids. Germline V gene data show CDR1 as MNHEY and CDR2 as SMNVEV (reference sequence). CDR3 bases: TGTGCCAGCAGTTCTCCTTTACAGGGTGGCGCTGGCTACACCTTC. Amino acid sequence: CASSSPLQGGAGYTF.